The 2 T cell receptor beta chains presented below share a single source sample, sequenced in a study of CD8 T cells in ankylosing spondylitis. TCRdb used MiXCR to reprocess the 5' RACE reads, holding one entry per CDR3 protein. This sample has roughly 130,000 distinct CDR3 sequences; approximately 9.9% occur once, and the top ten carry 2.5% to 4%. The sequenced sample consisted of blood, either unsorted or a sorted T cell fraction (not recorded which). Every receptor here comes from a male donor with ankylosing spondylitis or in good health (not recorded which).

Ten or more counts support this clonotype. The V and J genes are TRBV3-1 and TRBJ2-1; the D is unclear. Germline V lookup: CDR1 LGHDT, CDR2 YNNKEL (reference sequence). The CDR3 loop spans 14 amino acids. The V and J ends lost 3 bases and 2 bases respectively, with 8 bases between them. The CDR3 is CASSHFSPYNEQFF. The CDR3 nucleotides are TGTGCCAGCAGCCATTTCAGTCCCTACAATGAGCAGTTCTTC.

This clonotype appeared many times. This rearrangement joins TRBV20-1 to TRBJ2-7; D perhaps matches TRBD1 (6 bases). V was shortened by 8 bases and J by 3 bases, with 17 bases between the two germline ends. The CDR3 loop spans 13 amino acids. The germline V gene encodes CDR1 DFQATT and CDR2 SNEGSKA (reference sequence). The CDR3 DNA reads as TGCAGTCCTGGACAGCGTGGGGGCTACGAGCAGTACTTC. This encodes CSPGQRGGYEQYF.